A single sample is the source of the 5 T cell receptor beta chains below, sequenced in a study of blood T cell repertoires in COVID-19. TCRdb keeps only in-frame clones here, not all; method: immunoSEQ multiplex PCR. This sample yields 300,000 to 400,000 clones, of which approximately 86% are seen a single time; about 4% belongs to the top ten. Input material: PBMCs or T cells enriched from blood (not recorded which). The receptors were sampled from a woman in her thirties or forties with acute COVID-19.

This clone appeared once. The CDR3 DNA reads as TGTGCCAGCATGCTGAAGGCAGGGGGCCCGTACGAGCAGTACTTC. Its translation: CASMLKAGGPYEQYF. The V gene is TRBV7-9, the J gene TRBJ2-7, with 8 bases lining up with TRBD1. The germline gives CDR1 SEHNR, CDR2 FQNEAQ (reference sequence). The J segment lost 4 bases and the V segment lost 7 bases, leaving 12 bases of the junction unmatched. The CDR3 sequence is 15 residues long.

This chain uses TRBV29-1 with TRBJ1-5; no firm D call. The germline gives CDR1 SQVTM, CDR2 ANQGSEA. V shed 4 bases and J shed 6 bases, with 13 bases lying between them. The CDR3 loop spans 13 amino acids. The CDR3 nucleotides read TGCAGCGTTGCCTTCATAGCCGGTCAGCCCCAGCATTTT. Translated, it gives CSVAFIAGQPQHF.

The chain's CDR3 is CASSQTGLAGTPNTQYF. The CDR3 DNA sequence: TGCGCCAGCAGCCAGACGGGACTAGCGGGAACTCCAAATACGCAGTATTTT. The rearrangement links TRBV4-3 to TRBJ2-3, with 13 bases fitting TRBD2. J gave up 7 bases and V 3 bases, and 10 bases lay outside the gene matches. The CDR3 covers 17 residues. Germline CDR1 LGHNA, CDR2 YSLEER.

The chain uses TRBV5-6 and TRBJ2-7; maybe TRBD2 (8 bases). The germline V and J ends were trimmed by 4 bases and 0 bases, with 20 bases remaining between them. From germline, CDR1 is SGHDT and CDR2 YYEEEE. The CDR3 contains 17 residues. CDR3 in amino acids: CASSRAGGQLLSYEQYF. In DNA, the CDR3 is TGTGCCAGCAGCAGGGCGGGGGGACAGCTACTCTCCTACGAGCAGTACTTC.

V gene TRBV19 combines with J gene TRBJ2-6; D might be TRBD1 (6 bases). V gave up 1 base and J gave up 2 bases, with 15 bases separating them. The CDR3 sequence is 18 residues long. Germline V gives CDR1 LNHDA, CDR2 SQIVND (reference sequence). The CDR3: CASSIGGGVSAGANVLTF. The CDR3 DNA reads as TGTGCCAGTAGTATAGGTGGGGGCGTATCGGCTGGGGCCAACGTCCTGACTTTC.